These 27 T cell receptor beta chains came from one sample sequenced in a study of T cell changes during pregnancy in multiple sclerosis. Profiled with immunoSEQ multiplex PCR; TCRdb holds only in-frame clones, not every one. The repertoire holds 70,000 or so clones, with 80% to 95% as singletons. This material consisted of CD4+ T cells from peripheral blood mononuclear cells, taken after pregnancy. Receptors originate from a female donor with multiple sclerosis, enrolled in a pregnancy study.

As concerns this clone: One junction end disagrees with the germline gene, perhaps due to a read error. The chain is built from TRBV10-3 and TRBJ2-7; TRBD1 matches at 12 bases. This CDR3 region has 15 residues. Per the germline V gene, CDR1 is ENHRY and CDR2 is SYGVKD. CDR3 amino acids: CALSAGGQGAHEQYF. The CDR3 DNA follows: TGTGCCCTCAGTGCGGGGGGACAGGGGGCCCACGAGCAGTACTTC.

The chain couples TRBV5-1 to TRBJ1-4, with 9 bases identical to TRBD1. Trimming took 5 bases from V and 6 from J; bases not matched to a gene: 8. This CDR3 is 15 amino acids long. Germline CDR1 and CDR2: SGHRS and YFSETQ. The CDR3 region is CASRGTGGADEKLFF. CDR3 nucleotide sequence: TGCGCCAGCAGGGGTACAGGGGGCGCGGATGAAAAACTGTTTTTT.

The J gene is TRBJ1-1, the V gene TRBV5-1; no firm D call. The CDR3 runs 15 residues. The V gene's germline CDR1 is SGHRS and CDR2 YFSETQ. With 3 bases removed from V and 1 base from J, the gap between germline ends came to 13 bases. This CDR3 reads CASSSRGVQNTEAFF. As DNA, the CDR3 is TGCGCCAGCAGCTCCAGAGGTGTGCAGAACACTGAAGCTTTCTTT.

The CDR3 here is CASSLWGRNEQFF. The CDR3, as DNA: TGTGCCAGCAGCTTGTGGGGGCGGAATGAGCAGTTCTTC. The rearrangement links TRBV5-4 to TRBJ2-1; D is perhaps TRBD1 (6 bases). CDR1 SGHNT and CDR2 YYREEE come from the germline V gene (reference sequence). The CDR3 contains 13 residues. The V end was cut by 1 base, the J end by 7 bases, with 9 bases between.

The chain employs TRBV19 and TRBJ1-4; no definite D call. Germline lookup yields CDR1 LNHDA and CDR2 SQIVND (reference sequence). This CDR3 spans 13 amino acids. Trimming took 3 bases from V and 8 from J, leaving 10 bases between them. CDR3 loop: CASSILTGEKLFF. In DNA, the CDR3 is TGTGCCAGTAGTATTCTGACGGGGGAAAAACTGTTTTTT.

V is TRBV5-1 and J is TRBJ1-2; the match to TRBD1 covers 8 bases. After removal of 7 bases from V and 2 bases from J, the junction contained 7 bases not matched to a gene. CDR3 length equals 14 residues. Germline loops: CDR1 SGHRS, CDR2 YFSETQ. The CDR3 region is CASHGQGTNYGYTF. In DNA form, the CDR3 reads TGCGCCAGCCATGGACAGGGAACGAACTATGGCTACACCTTC. Variable domain in full (rest from reference TRBV5-1 and TRBJ1-2): KAGVTQTPRYLIKTRGQQVTLSCSPISGHRSVSWYQQTPGQGLQFLFEYFSETQRNKGNFPGRFSGRQFSNSRSEMNVSTLELGDSALYLCASHGQGTNYGYTFGSGTRLTVV.

The chain carries TRBV19 and TRBJ2-2; no clear D. This CDR3 comprises 14 residues. The V end lost 5 bases, the J end lost 2 bases, and 9 bases lay between the germline ends. Germline lookup yields CDR1 LNHDA and CDR2 SQIVND (reference sequence). CDR3 in amino acids: CASSPQRNTGELFF. The CDR3 DNA reads as TGTGCCAGTAGTCCCCAGCGCAACACCGGGGAGCTGTTTTTT.

The chain recombines TRBV4-1 with TRBJ2-2, with TRBD1 matching 7 bases. The CDR3 runs 17 residues. The germline CDR1 and CDR2 sequences are MGHRA and YSYEKL. With V trimmed by 0 bases and J by 2 bases, 6 bases remained unmatched. CDR3 residues: CASSQEGSGGNTGELFF. The CDR3 nucleotides are TGCGCCAGCAGCCAAGAGGGATCAGGGGGAAACACCGGGGAGCTGTTTTTT.

This clone appeared a few times. The chain combines TRBV19 with TRBJ1-2, with 10 bases aligning to TRBD1. The germline gives CDR1 LNHDA, CDR2 SQIVND (reference sequence). The V and J ends lost 3 bases and 6 bases, in that order; junction bases with no gene match: 10. The CDR3 has 16 amino acids. In nucleotides, the CDR3 is TGTGCCAGTAGTATTAACCACCGGGACAGGGGAAATGGCTACACCTTC. As protein: CASSINHRDRGNGYTF.

The V call is TRBV6-5, the J call TRBJ2-5, with 10 nucleotides matching TRBD1. Germline trimming cut 4 bases from V and 2 bases from J; bases unmatched to any gene: 4. CDR3 length: 15 residues. Germline CDR1 MNHEY, CDR2 SVGAGI. DNA of the CDR3: TGTGCCAGCAGTTCACCGGGACAGGGGCAAGAGACCCAGTACTTC. Amino acid sequence: CASSSPGQGQETQYF.

V gene TRBV27 combines with J gene TRBJ2-1; D gene unclear. Germline V CDR1 and CDR2: MNHEY, SMNVEV (reference sequence). The CDR3 length is 14 residues. The ends were cut back, 4 bases at V and 5 bases at J, with 12 bases in the middle. CDR3 region: CASSSTGSNNEQFF. The CDR3 DNA reads as TGTGCCAGCAGTTCCACCGGGTCCAACAATGAGCAGTTCTTC.

This chain uses TRBV6-4 with TRBJ1-3; D may be TRBD1 (5 bases). Germline-derived CDR1 and CDR2 are MRHNA and SNTAGT. The V end was cut by 1 base, the J end by 1 base, with 14 bases between. The CDR3 runs to 17 residues. The CDR3 bases are TGTGCCAGCAGTGACTGGGCAGGGCTTAGATCTGGAAACACCATATATTTT. It encodes CASSDWAGLRSGNTIYF.

The chain is built from TRBV6-1 and TRBJ2-2, with TRBD1 matching over 8 bases. Germline V gene sequence: CDR1 MNHNS, CDR2 SASEGT. The length of the CDR3 is 15 residues. The V and J ends lost 9 bases and 2 bases, in that order; junction bases with no gene match: 8. The CDR3 DNA sequence: TGTGCCAGTACAGGGGGACCCCCCAACACCGGGGAGCTGTTTTTT. This encodes CASTGGPPNTGELFF.

The gene calls are TRBV4-1 and TRBJ2-3; TRBD2 agrees at 7 bases. Germline values: CDR1 MGHRA, CDR2 YSYEKL. V gave up 0 bases and J gave up 0 bases; unmatched junction bases: 6. The CDR3 spans 17 residues. The CDR3 sequence is CASSQDGAGASTDTQYF. The CDR3 DNA sequence: TGCGCCAGCAGCCAAGACGGGGCGGGAGCGAGCACAGATACGCAGTATTTT.

The chain has TRBV5-5 and TRBJ1-2; 7 nucleotides line up with TRBD1. Trimming cost V 4 bases and J 4 bases; bases outside gene matches: 4. Germline assignment: CDR1 SGHKS and CDR2 YYEKEE (reference sequence). CDR3 length: 13 amino acids. The CDR3 region has the DNA TGTGCCAGCAGCCCACAGGGGATCTATGGCTACACCTTC. It codes for CASSPQGIYGYTF.

The chain is built from TRBV19 and TRBJ2-7; TRBD1 matches 7 bases. The V segment lost 4 bases and the J segment 2 bases; nucleotides outside the gene matches: 14. The CDR3 contains 17 residues. Germline CDR1 reads LNHDA; CDR2 reads SQIVND (reference sequence). DNA for the CDR3: TGTGCCAGTAGTAAAGTTATCGGAGGACAGGTACCCTACGAGCAGTACTTC. This encodes CASSKVIGGQVPYEQYF. The full variable domain, rest sourced from reference TRBV19 and TRBJ2-7, is DGGITQSPKYLFRKEGQNVTLSCEQNLNHDAMYWYRQDPGQGLRLIYYSQIVNDFQKGDIAEGYSVSREKKESFPLTVTSAQKNPTAFYLCASSKVIGGQVPYEQYFGPGTRLTVT.

The rearrangement links TRBV5-1 to TRBJ2-7; 8 nucleotides agree with TRBD2. This CDR3 contains 15 residues. Germline V gene data show CDR1 as SGHRS and CDR2 as YFSETQ. J gave up 6 bases and V 3 bases, and 11 bases lay outside the gene matches. The CDR3 reads CASSSGGLAGSEQYF. The DNA for the CDR3 is TGCGCCAGCAGCTCGGGTGGGCTAGCGGGTTCCGAGCAGTACTTC.

This sequence joins TRBV10-3 and TRBJ2-7; 8 positions match TRBD2. CDR3 length: 12 amino acids. Germline CDR1 ENHRY, CDR2 SYGVKD. The ends lost 6 bases at V and 5 bases at J; junction bases unmatched: 3. Here the CDR3 DNA reads TGTGCCATCAGAGGTAGCGGGAACGAGCAGTACTTC. It specifies CAIRGSGNEQYF.

A single count supports this clone. V usage is TRBV6-1 and J usage is TRBJ1-2; 8 bases align to TRBD1. The V and J ends lost 1 base and 5 bases, in that order; junction bases with no gene match: 9. Germline V lookup: CDR1 MNHNS, CDR2 SASEGT. The CDR3 consists of 16 residues. The CDR3 DNA reads as TGTGCCAGCAGTGAAGAGCCCCGGACAGGGAGGTATGGCTACACCTTC. Its protein product is CASSEEPRTGRYGYTF.

V gene TRBV19 combines with J gene TRBJ2-7; D possibly corresponds to TRBD1 (5 bases). Per germline, CDR1 LNHDA and CDR2 SQIVND (reference sequence). The CDR3 loop spans 15 amino acids. The V and J ends lost 3 bases and 2 bases respectively, with 14 bases between them. CDR3 in amino acids: CASSIKVSGPYEQYF. DNA of the CDR3: TGTGCCAGTAGTATTAAGGTGTCAGGGCCCTACGAGCAGTACTTC.

The V and J genes are TRBV7-2 and TRBJ2-1; 9 positions match TRBD2. The germline CDR1 and CDR2 sequences are SGHTA and FQGNSA. J lost 7 bases, V lost 1 base, and 8 bases had no gene match. The CDR3 has 16 amino acids. The chain's CDR3 is CASSLVGTSKQNEQFF. The CDR3 region has the DNA TGTGCCAGCAGCTTAGTTGGGACTAGCAAGCAGAATGAGCAGTTCTTC.

CDR3 region: CASRRVIQETQYF. Here the CDR3 DNA reads TGTGCCAGCAGGCGGGTAATTCAAGAGACCCAGTACTTC. The V call is TRBV6-6, the J call TRBJ2-5, with D tentatively TRBD2 (5 bases). The germline gives CDR1 MNHNY, CDR2 SVGAGI (reference sequence). Between the trimmed V and J ends, which lost 6 bases and 2 bases, there was a span of 10 bases. The CDR3 has 13 amino acids.

The gene calls are TRBV7-2 and TRBJ1-1; possible D gene TRBD1, 5 bases. Germline V gene data show CDR1 as SGHTA and CDR2 as FQGNSA. Trimming removed 4 bases from V and 7 bases from J, with 13 bases in between. This CDR3 spans 13 amino acids. CDR3 protein: CASSWDFRFEAFF. The CDR3 region has the DNA TGTGCCAGCAGCTGGGACTTTCGGTTTGAAGCTTTCTTT.

The V call is TRBV18, the J call TRBJ2-7, with 8 bases identical to TRBD1. Trimming at V came to 5 bases and at J to 2 bases, leaving 5 bases not matched to a gene. The CDR3 is 14 residues long. Germline assignment: CDR1 KGHSH and CDR2 LQKENI. CDR3 bases: TGTGCCAGCTCATCTAGGACAGGGCCCTACGAGCAGTACTTC. The encoded protein is CASSSRTGPYEQYF.

The rearrangement links TRBV9 to TRBJ2-7; no firm D call. CDR1 and CDR2 from the germline V gene are SGDLS and YYNGEE. Trimming pared 0 bases from V and 2 bases from J, leaving 15 bases between. This CDR3 comprises 16 residues. The CDR3 spells CASSVVPRIRTYEQYF. The CDR3 DNA follows: TGTGCCAGCAGCGTAGTGCCACGAATCAGGACCTACGAGCAGTACTTC.

This chain joins TRBV23-1 and TRBJ1-6; D is undetermined. Being an ORF, TRBV23-1 has a function that is uncertain. Trimming cost V 0 bases and J 7 bases, with 10 bases left between them. The CDR3 is made up of 15 amino acids. CDR3 amino acids: CASSQSRRLNSPLHF. The CDR3, as DNA: TGCGCCAGCAGTCAATCAAGGCGGCTGAATTCACCCCTCCACTTT.

The chain is built from TRBV5-1 and TRBJ1-4, with TRBD1 identical over 7 bases. The CDR3 runs to 16 residues. With V trimmed by 4 bases and J by 4 bases, 10 bases remained unmatched. Germline V gives CDR1 SGHRS, CDR2 YFSETQ. The CDR3 is CASSDPRQGNNEKLFF. CDR3 sequence (DNA): TGCGCCAGCAGCGACCCCCGACAGGGCAATAATGAAAAACTGTTTTTT.